The 3 T cell receptor beta chains listed next were all sequenced from one sample in a study of blood T cell repertoires in COVID-19. The data were produced by immunoSEQ multiplex PCR, yet TCRdb's version contains in-frame clones alone and is incomplete. The data show over 400,000 clones, 70% to 90% seen once. The material sequenced was peripheral blood. The receptors were gathered from a woman aged 25 to 39 with active or convalescent COVID-19.

This clone has just a few counts. The chain links TRBV6-4 to TRBJ1-2, with 8 bases aligning to TRBD1. This CDR3 comprises 13 residues. Germline V CDR1 and CDR2: MRHNA, SNTAGT. With V trimmed by 4 bases and J by 7 bases, 5 bases remained unmatched. CDR3 protein: CASSGAGGSGYTF. CDR3 in DNA: TGTGCCAGCAGTGGGGCAGGGGGCTCTGGCTACACCTTC.

This chain links TRBV25-1 with TRBJ1-1, with unresolved D. The CDR3 runs 14 residues. Germline assignment: CDR1 MGHDK and CDR2 SYGVNS. The V and J ends lost 3 bases and 6 bases respectively, with 14 bases between them. The CDR3 DNA sequence: TGTGCCAGCAGTGATAACATCGCGGGTGCTGAAGCTTTCTTT. Translated: CASSDNIAGAEAFF. The variable domain in full, with the rest retrieved from reference TRBV25-1 and TRBJ1-1, is EADIYQTPRYLVIGTGKKITLECSQTMGHDKMYWYQQDPGMELHLIHYSYGVNSTEKGDLSSESTVSRIRTEHFPLTLESARPSHTSQYLCASSDNIAGAEAFFGQGTRLTVV.

The chain has TRBV5-1 and TRBJ1-3, with a weak D call TRBD1 (5 bases). The CDR3 has 15 residues. The germline V gene encodes CDR1 SGHRS and CDR2 YFSETQ. The V end lost 4 bases, the J end lost 0 bases, and 11 bases lay between the germline ends. In DNA, the CDR3 is TGCGCCAGCAGCAGGGACTCCAGCTCTGGAAACACCATATATTTT. Residues: CASSRDSSSGNTIYF.